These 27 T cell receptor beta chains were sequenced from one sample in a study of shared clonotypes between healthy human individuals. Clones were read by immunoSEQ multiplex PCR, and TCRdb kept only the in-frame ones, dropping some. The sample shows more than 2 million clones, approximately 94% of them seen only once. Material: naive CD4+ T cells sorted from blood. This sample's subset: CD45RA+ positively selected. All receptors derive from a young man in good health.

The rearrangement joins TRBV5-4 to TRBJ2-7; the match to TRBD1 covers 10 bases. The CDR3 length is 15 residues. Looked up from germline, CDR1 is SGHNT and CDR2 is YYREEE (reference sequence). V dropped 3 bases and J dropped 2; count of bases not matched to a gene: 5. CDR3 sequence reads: CASSSRDRGTYEQYF. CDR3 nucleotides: TGTGCCAGCAGCTCCCGGGACAGGGGCACCTACGAGCAGTACTTC.

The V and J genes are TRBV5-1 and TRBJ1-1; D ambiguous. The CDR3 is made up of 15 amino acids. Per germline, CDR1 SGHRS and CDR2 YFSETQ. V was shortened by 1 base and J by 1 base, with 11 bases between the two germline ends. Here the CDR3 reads CASSLKVGSNTEAFF. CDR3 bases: TGCGCCAGCAGCTTGAAGGTGGGCTCGAACACTGAAGCTTTCTTT.

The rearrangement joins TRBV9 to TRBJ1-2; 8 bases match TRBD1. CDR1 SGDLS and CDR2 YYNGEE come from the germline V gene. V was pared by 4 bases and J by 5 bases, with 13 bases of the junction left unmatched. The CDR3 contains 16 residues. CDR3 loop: CASSTFSGTGSYGYTF. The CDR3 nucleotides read TGTGCCAGCAGCACCTTCTCCGGGACAGGATCTTATGGCTACACCTTC.

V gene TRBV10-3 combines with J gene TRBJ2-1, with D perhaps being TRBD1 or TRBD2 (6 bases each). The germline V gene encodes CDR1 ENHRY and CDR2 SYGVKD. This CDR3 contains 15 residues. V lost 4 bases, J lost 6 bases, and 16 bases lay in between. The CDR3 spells CAISGRGALINEQFF. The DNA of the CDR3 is TGTGCCATCAGTGGGAGGGGGGCACTAATCAATGAGCAGTTCTTC.

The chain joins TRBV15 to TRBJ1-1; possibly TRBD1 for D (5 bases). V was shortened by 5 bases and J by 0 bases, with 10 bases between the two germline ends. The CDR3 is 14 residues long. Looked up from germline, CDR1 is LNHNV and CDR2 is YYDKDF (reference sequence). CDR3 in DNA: TGTGCCACCAGCCCGGGACTCATGAACACTGAAGCTTTCTTT. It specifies CATSPGLMNTEAFF.

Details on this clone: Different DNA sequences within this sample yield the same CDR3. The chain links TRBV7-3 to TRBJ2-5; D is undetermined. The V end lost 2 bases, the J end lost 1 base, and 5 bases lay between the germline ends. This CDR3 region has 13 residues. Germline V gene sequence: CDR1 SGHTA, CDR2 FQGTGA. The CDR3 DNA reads TGTGCCAGCAGCTTAGGGGTCCAAGAGACCCAGTACTTC. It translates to CASSLGVQETQYF.

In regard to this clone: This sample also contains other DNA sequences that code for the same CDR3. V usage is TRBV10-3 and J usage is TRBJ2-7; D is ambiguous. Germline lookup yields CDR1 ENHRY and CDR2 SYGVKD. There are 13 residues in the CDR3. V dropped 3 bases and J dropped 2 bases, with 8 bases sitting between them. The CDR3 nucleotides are TGTGCCATCAGTGAAGGCAGTCCCTACGAGCAGTACTTC. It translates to CAISEGSPYEQYF.

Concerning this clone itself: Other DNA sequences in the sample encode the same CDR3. CDR3 bases: TGTGCTAGTGGTTTGAGTAACACCGGGGAGCTGTTTTTT. This translates into CASGLSNTGELFF. The J gene is TRBJ2-2, the V gene TRBV12-5; D is uncertain. Looked up from germline, CDR1 is LGHNT and CDR2 is FRNRAP. The CDR3 spans 13 residues. Trimming took off 2 bases at V and 2 bases at J, with 3 bases between the two ends.

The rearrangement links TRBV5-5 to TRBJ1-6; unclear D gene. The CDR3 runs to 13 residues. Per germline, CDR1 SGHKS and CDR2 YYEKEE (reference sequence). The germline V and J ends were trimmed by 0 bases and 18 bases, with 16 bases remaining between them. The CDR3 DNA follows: TGTGCCAGCAGCTTGGAGCTATTGGAAAACAGCCACTTT. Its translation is CASSLELLENSHF.

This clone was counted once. The CDR3 reads CASSPPRASDTGELFF. The DNA of the CDR3 is TGTGCCAGCAGCCCCCCCAGGGCTAGCGACACCGGGGAGCTGTTTTTT. The chain employs TRBV5-4 and TRBJ2-2; a possible D gene is TRBD2 (6 bases). Germline CDR1 is SGHNT and CDR2 is YYREEE (reference sequence). Trimming removed 4 bases from V and 3 bases from J, with 16 bases in between. The CDR3 runs 16 residues.

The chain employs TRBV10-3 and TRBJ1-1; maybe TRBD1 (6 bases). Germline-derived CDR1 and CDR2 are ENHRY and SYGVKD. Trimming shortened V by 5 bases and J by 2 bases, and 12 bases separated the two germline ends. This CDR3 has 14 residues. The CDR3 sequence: CAISNREGNTEAFF. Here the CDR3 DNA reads TGTGCCATCAGTAACAGGGAGGGCAACACTGAAGCTTTCTTT.

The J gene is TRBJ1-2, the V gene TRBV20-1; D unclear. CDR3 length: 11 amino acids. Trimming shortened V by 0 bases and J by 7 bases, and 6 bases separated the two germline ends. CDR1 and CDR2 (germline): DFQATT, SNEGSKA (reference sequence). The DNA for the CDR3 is TGCAGTGCTAGAGACAGGACTGGCTACACCTTC. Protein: CSARDRTGYTF.

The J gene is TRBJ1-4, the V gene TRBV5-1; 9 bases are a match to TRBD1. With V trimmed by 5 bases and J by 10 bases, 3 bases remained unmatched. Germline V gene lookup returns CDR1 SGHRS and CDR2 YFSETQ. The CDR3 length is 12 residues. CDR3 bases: TGCGCCAGCAGGGGACAGGGTGGAAAACTGTTTTTT. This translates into CASRGQGGKLFF.

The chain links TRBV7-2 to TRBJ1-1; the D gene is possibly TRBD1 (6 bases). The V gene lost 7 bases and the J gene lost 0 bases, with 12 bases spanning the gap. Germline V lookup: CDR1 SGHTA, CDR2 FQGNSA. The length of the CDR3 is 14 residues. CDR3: CASMRGDLNTEAFF. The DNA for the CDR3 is TGTGCCAGCATGAGGGGGGATTTGAACACTGAAGCTTTCTTT.

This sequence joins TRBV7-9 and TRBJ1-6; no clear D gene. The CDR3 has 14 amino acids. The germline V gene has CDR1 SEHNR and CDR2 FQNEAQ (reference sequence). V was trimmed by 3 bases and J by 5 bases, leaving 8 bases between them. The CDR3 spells CASSLGRDNSPLHF. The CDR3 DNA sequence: TGTGCCAGCAGCTTGGGCAGAGATAATTCACCCCTCCACTTT.

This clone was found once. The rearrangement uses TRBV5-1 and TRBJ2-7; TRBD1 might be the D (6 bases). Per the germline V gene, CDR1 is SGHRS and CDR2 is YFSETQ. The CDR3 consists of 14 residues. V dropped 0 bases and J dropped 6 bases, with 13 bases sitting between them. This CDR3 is CASSLATGLGEQYF. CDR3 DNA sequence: TGCGCCAGCAGCTTGGCCACAGGGTTGGGCGAGCAGTACTTC.

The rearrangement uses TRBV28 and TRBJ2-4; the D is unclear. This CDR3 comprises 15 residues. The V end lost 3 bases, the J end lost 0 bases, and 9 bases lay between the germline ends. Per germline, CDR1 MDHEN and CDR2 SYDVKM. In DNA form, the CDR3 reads TGTGCCAGCAGTTTCCAGTCCAGAGCCAAAAACATTCAGTACTTC. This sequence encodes CASSFQSRAKNIQYF.

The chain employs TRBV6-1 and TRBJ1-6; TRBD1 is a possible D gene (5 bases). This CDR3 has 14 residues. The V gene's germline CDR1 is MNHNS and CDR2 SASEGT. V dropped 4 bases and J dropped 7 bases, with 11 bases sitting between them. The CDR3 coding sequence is TGTGCCAGCAGTGGGTCGACAGCCAATTCACCCCTCCACTTT. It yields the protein CASSGSTANSPLHF.

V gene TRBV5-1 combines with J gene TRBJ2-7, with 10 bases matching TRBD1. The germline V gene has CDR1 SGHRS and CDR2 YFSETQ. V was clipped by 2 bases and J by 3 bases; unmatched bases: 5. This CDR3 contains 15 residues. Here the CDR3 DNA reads TGCGCCAGCAGCTTAGTGACAGGGGGCCTCTACGAGCAGTACTTC. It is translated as CASSLVTGGLYEQYF.

Written as DNA, the CDR3 is TGTGCCAGCAGTGCTTTTGCGGGGGACCAAGAGACCCAGTACTTC. It codes for CASSAFAGDQETQYF. The V gene is TRBV25-1, the J gene TRBJ2-5; 7 positions agree with TRBD2. V dropped 4 bases and J dropped 0; count of bases not matched to a gene: 5. The CDR3 totals 15 residues. The germline V gene has CDR1 MGHDK and CDR2 SYGVNS.

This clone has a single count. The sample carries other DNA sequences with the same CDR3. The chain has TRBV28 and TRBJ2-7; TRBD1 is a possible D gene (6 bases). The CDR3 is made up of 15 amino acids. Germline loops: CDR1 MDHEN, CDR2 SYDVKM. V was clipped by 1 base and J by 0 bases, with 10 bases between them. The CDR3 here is CASSLSGQGSYEQYF. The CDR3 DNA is TGTGCCAGCAGTTTATCGGGACAAGGCTCCTACGAGCAGTACTTC. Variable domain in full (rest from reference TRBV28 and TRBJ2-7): DVKVTQSSRYLVKRTGEKVFLECVQDMDHENMFWYRQDPGLGLRLIYFSYDVKMKEKGDIPEGYSVSREKKERFSLILESASTNQTSMYLCASSLSGQGSYEQYFGPGTRLTVT.

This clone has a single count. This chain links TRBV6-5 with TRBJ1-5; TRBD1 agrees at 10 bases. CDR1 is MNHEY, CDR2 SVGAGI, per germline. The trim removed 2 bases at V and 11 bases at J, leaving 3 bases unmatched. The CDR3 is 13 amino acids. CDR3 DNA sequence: TGTGCCAGCAGTTACGGGACAGGGGACGCCCAGCATTTT. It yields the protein CASSYGTGDAQHF.

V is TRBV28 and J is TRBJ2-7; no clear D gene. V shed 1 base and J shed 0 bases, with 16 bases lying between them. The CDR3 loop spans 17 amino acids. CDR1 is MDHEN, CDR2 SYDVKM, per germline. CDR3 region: CASSLSHTAPDSYEQYF. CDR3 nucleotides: TGTGCCAGCAGTTTATCCCACACAGCCCCCGACTCCTACGAGCAGTACTTC.

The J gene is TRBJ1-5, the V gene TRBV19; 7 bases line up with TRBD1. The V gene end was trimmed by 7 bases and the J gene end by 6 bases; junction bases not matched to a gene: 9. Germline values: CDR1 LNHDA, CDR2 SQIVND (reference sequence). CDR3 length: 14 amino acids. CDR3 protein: CASTEDRITQPQHF. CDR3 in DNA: TGTGCCAGTACCGAGGACAGGATTACTCAGCCCCAGCATTTT.

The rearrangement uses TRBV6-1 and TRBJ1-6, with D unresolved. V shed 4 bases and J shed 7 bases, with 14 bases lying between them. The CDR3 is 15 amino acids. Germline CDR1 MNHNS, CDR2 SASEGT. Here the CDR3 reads CASSVTRAGNSPLHF. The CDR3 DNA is TGTGCCAGCAGTGTAACCCGGGCCGGGAATTCACCCCTCCACTTT.

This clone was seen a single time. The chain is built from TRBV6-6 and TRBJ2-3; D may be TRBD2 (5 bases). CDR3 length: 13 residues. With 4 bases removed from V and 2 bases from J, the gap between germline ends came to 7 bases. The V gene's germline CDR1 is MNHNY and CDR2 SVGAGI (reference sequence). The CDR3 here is CASSSGITDTQYF. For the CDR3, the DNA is TGTGCCAGCAGTTCGGGGATCACAGATACGCAGTATTTT.

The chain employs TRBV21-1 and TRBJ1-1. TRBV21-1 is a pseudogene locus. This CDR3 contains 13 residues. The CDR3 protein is CASYWGALTEAFF. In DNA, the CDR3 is TGTGCCAGTTACTGGGGGGCGTTGACTGAAGCTTTCTTT.